This entry lists 19 T cell receptor beta chains sequenced from one sample in a study of human T cells and chemical hapten exposure. Time point here: patch test 2, 6 weeks after DPC sensitization. This sample's treatment: therapeutic diphenylcyclopropenone sensitization with weekly scalp DPC. MiXCR, run by TCRdb on the RACE reads, gives a single entry per CDR3 protein. In the table there are 90,000 to 110,000 distinct CDR3 sequences, 9% to 9.5% of which are singletons. Sequencing was performed on whole blood, taken in connection with sensitization to the hapten diphenylcyclopropenone (DPC). The receptors originated from a woman aged 40 to 50 with alopecia areata. Some clones in this sample may be carry-over from other donors' samples.

This clonotype was counted between two and nine times. In nucleotides, the CDR3 is TGTGCCAGCAGCTTACCAGGACAGGGGGCTTCCTACGAGCAGTACTTC. Encoded protein: CASSLPGQGASYEQYF. This sequence joins TRBV11-2 and TRBJ2-7; 11 bases line up with TRBD1. Germline V gene lookup returns CDR1 SGHAT and CDR2 FQNNGV. This CDR3 is 16 amino acids long. V gave up 2 bases and J gave up 1 base; unmatched junction bases: 4.

The sample holds many counts of this clonotype. The gene calls are TRBV7-2 and TRBJ2-2; a possible D gene is TRBD2 (5 bases). This CDR3 spans 16 amino acids. The germline V gene encodes CDR1 SGHTA and CDR2 FQGNSA. Trimming removed 0 bases at V and 2 bases at J, with 10 bases between. CDR3 nucleotides: TGTGCCAGCAGCTTAGCCCTAGGAGGAAACACCGGGGAGCTGTTTTTT. This gives the protein CASSLALGGNTGELFF.

The chain employs TRBV10-3 and TRBJ2-3, with a tentative D call TRBD2 (6 bases). In germline, CDR1 is ENHRY, CDR2 SYGVKD. V gave up 1 base and J gave up 2 bases, with 19 bases separating them. This CDR3 has 18 residues. CDR3 nucleotide sequence: TGTGCCATCAGTGAGTTTGCTACTAGCATGGGAAACACAGATACGCAGTATTTT. It is translated as CAISEFATSMGNTDTQYF.

CDR3 nucleotides: TGTGCCAGCAGCCCAAGGACAGGCGGGCAAGAGACCCAGTACTTC. Translation: CASSPRTGGQETQYF. The chain couples TRBV7-2 to TRBJ2-5; 7 bases agree with TRBD1. J gave up 2 bases and V 5 bases, and 8 bases lay outside the gene matches. The CDR3 length is 15 residues. Germline V gene lookup returns CDR1 SGHTA and CDR2 FQGNSA.

This clonotype was seen only a few times. The V gene is TRBV4-3, the J gene TRBJ2-5; 10 bases match TRBD1. This CDR3 is 14 amino acids long. J was trimmed by 5 bases and V by 4 bases; bases with no gene match: 4. In germline, CDR1 is LGHNA, CDR2 YSLEER. The chain's CDR3 is CASSRDRGGETQYF. Here the CDR3 DNA reads TGCGCCAGCAGCCGGGACAGGGGCGGTGAGACCCAGTACTTC.

This clonotype has a count of ten or more. The chain combines TRBV10-3 with TRBJ2-2; 7 nucleotides match TRBD1. J was trimmed by 1 base and V by 6 bases; bases with no gene match: 5. Germline CDR1 and CDR2: ENHRY and SYGVKD. The CDR3 runs to 15 residues. The CDR3 DNA reads TGTGCCATCAGATCGGGACAGATGAACACCGGGGAGCTGTTTTTT. Its protein product is CAIRSGQMNTGELFF.

This clonotype occurred a few times. The chain links TRBV7-8 to TRBJ1-5, with a tentative D call TRBD1 (6 bases). Trimming shortened V by 3 bases and J by 0 bases, and 15 bases separated the two germline ends. Germline values: CDR1 SGHVS, CDR2 FQNEAQ. This CDR3 has 17 residues. In DNA form, the CDR3 reads TGTGCCAGCAGCTTCCTTACAGGGACATATAGCAATCAGCCCCAGCATTTT. Its translation: CASSFLTGTYSNQPQHF.

The chain couples TRBV7-9 to TRBJ2-1; D assignment may be TRBD1 or TRBD2 (6 bases each). The germline CDR1 and CDR2 sequences are SEHNR and FQNEAQ (reference sequence). The CDR3 is made up of 14 amino acids. Trimming removed 9 bases from V and 7 bases from J, with 19 bases in between. The CDR3: CASQKGGLVNEQFF. CDR3 in DNA: TGTGCCAGTCAAAAGGGGGGCCTCGTAAATGAGCAGTTCTTC.

This clonotype was detected a few times. The J gene is TRBJ2-7, the V gene TRBV12-3 or TRBV12-4; 10 bases match TRBD1. The CDR3 spans 15 residues. V trimming: 6 bases; J trimming: 1 base; junction bases outside the gene matches: 6. The CDR3 nucleotides are TGTGCCAGCAGCCGGACAGGGGGTAAATCCTACGAGCAGTACTTC. The encoded protein is CASSRTGGKSYEQYF.

This clonotype was recorded at least ten times. J is TRBJ1-1 and V is TRBV5-1; D is uncertain. CDR3 length: 12 amino acids. V lost 3 bases to trimming and J lost 1 base, with 4 bases between them. Germline lookup yields CDR1 SGHRS and CDR2 YFSETQ. Written as DNA, the CDR3 is TGCGCCAGCAGCTCAGAGAACACTGAAGCTTTCTTT. As protein: CASSSENTEAFF.

The chain employs TRBV20-1 and TRBJ1-6, with D hard to call. V lost 4 bases to trimming and J lost 4 bases, with 5 bases between them. The CDR3 length is 12 residues. Germline V lookup: CDR1 DFQATT, CDR2 SNEGSKA (reference sequence). Here the CDR3 DNA reads TGCAGTGCTAATTGGTATAATTCACCCCTCCACTTT. This encodes CSANWYNSPLHF.

The chain couples TRBV28 to TRBJ2-1; 10 nucleotides align to TRBD1. The CDR3 is 15 amino acids. Trimming took 4 bases from V and 9 from J; bases not matched to a gene: 9. Looked up from germline, CDR1 is MDHEN and CDR2 is SYDVKM. CDR3 sequence: CASSYGTGVTSEQFF. The DNA of the CDR3 is TGTGCCAGCAGTTACGGGACAGGGGTTACCAGTGAGCAGTTCTTC.

The chain couples TRBV29-1 to TRBJ1-1; a possible D gene is TRBD1 (5 bases). Germline values: CDR1 SQVTM, CDR2 ANQGSEA. The CDR3 contains 12 residues. Trimming stripped 4 bases from V and 7 bases from J, with 13 bases between. The CDR3 loop is CSVGGREGEAFF. CDR3 DNA: TGCAGCGTTGGGGGCAGGGAGGGTGAAGCTTTCTTT.

This clonotype was counted many times. V and J are TRBV7-9 and TRBJ2-7; TRBD1 is a possible D gene (6 bases). V was cut by 5 bases and J by 2 bases, with 16 bases left in between. The CDR3 sequence is 15 residues long. Germline V gene data show CDR1 as SEHNR and CDR2 as FQNEAQ (reference sequence). The CDR3 loop is CASSRTSDSPYEQYF. In DNA, the CDR3 is TGTGCCAGCAGCCGTACATCGGACAGTCCCTACGAGCAGTACTTC.

This rearrangement joins TRBV7-9 to TRBJ2-1; D may be TRBD1 or TRBD2 (5 bases each). Germline V lookup: CDR1 SEHNR, CDR2 FQNEAQ (reference sequence). V gave up 7 bases and J gave up 0 bases, with 10 bases separating them. The CDR3 consists of 14 residues. CDR3: CASTGLSSYNEQFF. CDR3 DNA: TGTGCCAGCACGGGGCTAAGCTCCTACAATGAGCAGTTCTTC.

This clonotype was counted ten times or more. This chain links TRBV7-6 with TRBJ2-7; 9 bases map to TRBD2. The germline V gene has CDR1 SGHVS and CDR2 FNYEAQ. CDR3 length: 15 amino acids. Germline trimming cut 1 base from V and 0 bases from J; bases unmatched to any gene: 1. The CDR3 loop reads CASSLERGASYEQYF. CDR3 coding DNA: TGTGCCAGCAGCTTAGAGCGGGGGGCCTCCTACGAGCAGTACTTC.

This clonotype was seen only a few times. The V and J genes are TRBV20-1 and TRBJ1-5; 8 bases align to TRBD1. The CDR3 has 15 amino acids. Germline V gene lookup returns CDR1 DFQATT and CDR2 SNEGSKA (reference sequence). After removal of 6 bases from V and 2 bases from J, the junction contained 9 bases not matched to a gene. The CDR3 DNA reads as TGCAGTGCCATCCGGACAGGGAGTCGCAATCAGCCCCAGCATTTT. Its protein product is CSAIRTGSRNQPQHF.

The V gene is TRBV3-1, the J gene TRBJ1-2, with no clear D. The CDR3 extends over 15 amino acids. CDR1 and CDR2 (germline): LGHDT, YNNKEL (reference sequence). Trimming took off 0 bases at V and 2 bases at J, with 10 bases between the two ends. Written as DNA, the CDR3 is TGTGCCAGCAGCCAAGATACTCCACGGAACTATGGCTACACCTTC. Amino acids: CASSQDTPRNYGYTF.

V gene TRBV5-1 combines with J gene TRBJ1-5; no clear D. Germline values: CDR1 SGHRS, CDR2 YFSETQ. With 0 bases removed from V and 5 bases from J, the gap between germline ends came to 6 bases. The CDR3 consists of 13 residues. CDR3 residues: CASSLGIDQPQHF. As DNA, the CDR3 is TGCGCCAGCAGCTTGGGAATCGATCAGCCCCAGCATTTT.